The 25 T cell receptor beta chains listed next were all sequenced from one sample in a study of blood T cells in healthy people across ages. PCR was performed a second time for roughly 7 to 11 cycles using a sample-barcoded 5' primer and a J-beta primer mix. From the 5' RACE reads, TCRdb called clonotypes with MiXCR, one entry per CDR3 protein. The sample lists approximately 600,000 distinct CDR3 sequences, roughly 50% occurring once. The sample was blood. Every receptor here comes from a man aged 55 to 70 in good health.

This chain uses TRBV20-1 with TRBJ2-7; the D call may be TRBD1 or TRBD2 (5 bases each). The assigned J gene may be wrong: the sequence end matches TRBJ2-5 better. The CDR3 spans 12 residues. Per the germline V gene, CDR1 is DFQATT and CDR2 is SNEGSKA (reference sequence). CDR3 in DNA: TGCAGTGCTAGGGGGGTCGGGGAGACCCAGTACTTC. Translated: CSARGVGETQYF.

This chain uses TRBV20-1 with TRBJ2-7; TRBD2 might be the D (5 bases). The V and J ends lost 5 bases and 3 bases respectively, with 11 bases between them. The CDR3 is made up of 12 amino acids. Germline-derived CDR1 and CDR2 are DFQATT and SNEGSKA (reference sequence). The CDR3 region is CSAETTSYEQYF. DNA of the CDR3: TGCAGTGCTGAGACTACCAGCTACGAGCAGTACTTC.

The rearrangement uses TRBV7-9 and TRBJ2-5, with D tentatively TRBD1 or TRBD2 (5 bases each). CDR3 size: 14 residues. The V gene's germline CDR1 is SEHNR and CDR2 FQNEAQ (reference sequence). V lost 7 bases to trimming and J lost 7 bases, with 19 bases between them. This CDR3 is CASTTGTDAGTQYF. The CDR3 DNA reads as TGTGCCAGCACCACCGGGACGGACGCCGGGACCCAGTACTTC.

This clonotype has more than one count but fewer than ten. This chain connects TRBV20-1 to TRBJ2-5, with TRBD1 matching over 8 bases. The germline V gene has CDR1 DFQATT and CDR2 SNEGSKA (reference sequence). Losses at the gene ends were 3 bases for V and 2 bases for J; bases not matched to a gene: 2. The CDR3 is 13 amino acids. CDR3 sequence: CSASRTGQETQYF. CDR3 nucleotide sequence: TGCAGTGCTAGCCGGACAGGGCAAGAGACCCAGTACTTC.

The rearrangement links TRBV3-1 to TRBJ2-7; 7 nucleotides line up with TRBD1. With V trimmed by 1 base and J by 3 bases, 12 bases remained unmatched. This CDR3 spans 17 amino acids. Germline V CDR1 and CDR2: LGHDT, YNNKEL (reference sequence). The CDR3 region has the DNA TGTGCCAGCAGCCAAGGCCTCCCGAGACAGGGCCTCTACGAGCAGTACTTC. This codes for CASSQGLPRQGLYEQYF.

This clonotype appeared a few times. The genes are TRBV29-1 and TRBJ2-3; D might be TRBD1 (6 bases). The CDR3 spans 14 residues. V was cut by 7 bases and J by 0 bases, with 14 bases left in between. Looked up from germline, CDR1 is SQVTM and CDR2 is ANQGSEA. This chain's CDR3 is CSAPLGASTDTQYF. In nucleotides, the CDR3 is TGCAGCGCCCCCCTGGGGGCTAGCACAGATACGCAGTATTTT.

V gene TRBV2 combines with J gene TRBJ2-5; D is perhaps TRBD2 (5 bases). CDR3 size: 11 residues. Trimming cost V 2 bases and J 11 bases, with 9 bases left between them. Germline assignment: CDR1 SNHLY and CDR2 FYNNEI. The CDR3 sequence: CASSERDEQYF. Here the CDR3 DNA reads TGTGCCAGCAGTGAACGGGATGAGCAGTACTTC.

For the CDR3, the DNA is TGCAGTGCTAGTATCGGGGACCTAAGGGAAAAACTGTTTTTT. This gives the protein CSASIGDLREKLFF. This rearrangement joins TRBV20-1 to TRBJ1-4; D may be TRBD1 (5 bases). Germline V gene data show CDR1 as DFQATT and CDR2 as SNEGSKA (reference sequence). This CDR3 is 14 amino acids long. V shed 3 bases and J shed 8 bases, with 16 bases lying between them.

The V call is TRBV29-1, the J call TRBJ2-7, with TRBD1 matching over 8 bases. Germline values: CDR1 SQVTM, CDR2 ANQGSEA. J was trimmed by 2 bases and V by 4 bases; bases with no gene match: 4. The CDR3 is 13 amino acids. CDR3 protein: CSVVRTGTYEQYF. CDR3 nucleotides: TGCAGCGTTGTTAGGACAGGGACCTACGAGCAGTACTTC.

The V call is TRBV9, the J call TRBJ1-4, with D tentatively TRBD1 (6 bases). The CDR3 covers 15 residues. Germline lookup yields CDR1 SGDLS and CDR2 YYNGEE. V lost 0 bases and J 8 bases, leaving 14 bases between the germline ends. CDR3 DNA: TGTGCCAGCAGCGTAGCTGTCCGGGGGCGAGAAAAACTGTTTTTT. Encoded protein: CASSVAVRGREKLFF.

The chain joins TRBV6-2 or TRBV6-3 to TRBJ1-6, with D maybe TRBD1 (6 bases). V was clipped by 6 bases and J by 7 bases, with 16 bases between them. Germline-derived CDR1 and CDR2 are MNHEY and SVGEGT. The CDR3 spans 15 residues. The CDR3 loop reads CASREWGTSNSPLHF. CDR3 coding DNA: TGTGCCAGCAGAGAGTGGGGGACATCGAATTCACCCCTCCACTTT.

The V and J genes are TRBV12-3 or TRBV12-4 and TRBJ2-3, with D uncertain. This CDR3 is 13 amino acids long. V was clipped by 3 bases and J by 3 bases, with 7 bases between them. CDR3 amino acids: CASSFGATDTQYF. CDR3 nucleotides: TGTGCCAGCAGTTTTGGCGCTACAGATACGCAGTATTTT.

The CDR3 sequence is CASSLAGRGTYEQYF. DNA for the CDR3: TGTGCCAGCAGCTTAGCGGGGAGGGGAACCTACGAGCAGTACTTC. The chain combines TRBV7-9 with TRBJ2-7; TRBD2 aligns across 7 bases. The CDR3 is made up of 15 amino acids. CDR1 and CDR2 (germline): SEHNR, FQNEAQ (reference sequence). V was clipped by 0 bases and J by 2 bases; unmatched bases: 4.

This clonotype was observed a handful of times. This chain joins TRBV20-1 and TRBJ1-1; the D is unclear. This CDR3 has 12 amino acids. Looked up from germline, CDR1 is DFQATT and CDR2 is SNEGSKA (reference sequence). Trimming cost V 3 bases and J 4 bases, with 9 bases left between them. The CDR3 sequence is CSASRGGTEAFF. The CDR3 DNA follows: TGCAGTGCTAGTCGAGGTGGCACTGAAGCTTTCTTT.

CDR3 coding DNA: TGCAGCGTTGACACTGAACACAGGGGGACCTATGGCTACACCTTC. Amino acids: CSVDTEHRGTYGYTF. The genes are TRBV29-1 and TRBJ1-2; TRBD1 matches at 8 bases. Germline trimming cut 3 bases from V and 4 bases from J; bases unmatched to any gene: 10. Germline V lookup: CDR1 SQVTM, CDR2 ANQGSEA. The CDR3 contains 15 residues.

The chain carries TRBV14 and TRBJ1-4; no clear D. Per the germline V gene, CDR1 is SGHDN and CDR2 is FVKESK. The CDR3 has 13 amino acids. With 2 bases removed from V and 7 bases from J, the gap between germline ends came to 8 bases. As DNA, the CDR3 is TGTGCCAGCAGCCAACTTCGCGGTGAAAAACTGTTTTTT. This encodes CASSQLRGEKLFF.

The CDR3 sequence is CASSQVRGKETQYF. The CDR3, as DNA: TGTGCCAGCAGCCAAGTCAGGGGGAAAGAGACCCAGTACTTC. V gene TRBV4-2 combines with J gene TRBJ2-5; the match to TRBD1 covers 7 bases. Germline V gene lookup returns CDR1 LGHNA and CDR2 YNFKEQ. The CDR3 covers 14 residues. Trimming cost V 1 base and J 3 bases; bases outside gene matches: 2.

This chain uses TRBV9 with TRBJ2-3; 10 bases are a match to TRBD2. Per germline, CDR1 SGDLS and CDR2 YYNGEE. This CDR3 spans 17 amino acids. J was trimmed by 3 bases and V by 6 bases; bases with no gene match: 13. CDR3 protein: CASTPLSASGRTDTQYF. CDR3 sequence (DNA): TGTGCCAGCACTCCTTTATCTGCTAGCGGGAGAACAGATACGCAGTATTTT.

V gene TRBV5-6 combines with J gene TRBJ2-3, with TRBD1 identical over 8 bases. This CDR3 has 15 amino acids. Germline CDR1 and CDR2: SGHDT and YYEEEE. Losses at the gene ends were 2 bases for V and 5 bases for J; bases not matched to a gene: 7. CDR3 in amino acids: CASSFVTGVGDTQYF. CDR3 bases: TGTGCCAGCAGCTTTGTGACAGGGGTTGGAGATACGCAGTATTTT.

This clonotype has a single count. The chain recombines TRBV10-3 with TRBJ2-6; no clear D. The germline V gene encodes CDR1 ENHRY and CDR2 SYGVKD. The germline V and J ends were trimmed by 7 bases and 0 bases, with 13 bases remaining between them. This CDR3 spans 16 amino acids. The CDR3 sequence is CAIKVSRSSGANVLTF. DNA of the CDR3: TGTGCCATCAAAGTTTCAAGGAGCTCTGGGGCCAACGTCCTGACTTTC.

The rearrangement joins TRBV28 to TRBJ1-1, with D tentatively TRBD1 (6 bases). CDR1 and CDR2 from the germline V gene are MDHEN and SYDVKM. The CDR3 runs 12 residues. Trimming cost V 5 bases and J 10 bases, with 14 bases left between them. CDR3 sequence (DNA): TGTGCCAGCAGTCGGACAGAATATCTAGCTTTCTTT. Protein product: CASSRTEYLAFF. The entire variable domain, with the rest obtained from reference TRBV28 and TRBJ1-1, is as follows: DVKVTQSSRYLVKRTGEKVFLECVQDMDHENMFWYRQDPGLGLRLIYFSYDVKMKEKGDIPEGYSVSREKKERFSLILESASTNQTSMYLCASSRTEYLAFFGQGTRLTVV.

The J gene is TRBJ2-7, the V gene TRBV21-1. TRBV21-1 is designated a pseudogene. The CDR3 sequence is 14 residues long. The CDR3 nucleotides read TGTGCCAGCAGCGTCCACAGGGACTACTACGAGCAGTACTTC. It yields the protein CASSVHRDYYEQYF.

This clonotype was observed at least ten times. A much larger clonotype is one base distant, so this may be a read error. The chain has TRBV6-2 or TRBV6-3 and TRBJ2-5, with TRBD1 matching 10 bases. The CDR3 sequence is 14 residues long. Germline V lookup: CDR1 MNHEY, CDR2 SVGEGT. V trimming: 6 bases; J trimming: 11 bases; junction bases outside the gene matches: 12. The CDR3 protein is CASRGTGVGNEQYF. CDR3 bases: TGTGCCAGCAGGGGGACAGGGGTTGGCAATGAGCAGTACTTC.

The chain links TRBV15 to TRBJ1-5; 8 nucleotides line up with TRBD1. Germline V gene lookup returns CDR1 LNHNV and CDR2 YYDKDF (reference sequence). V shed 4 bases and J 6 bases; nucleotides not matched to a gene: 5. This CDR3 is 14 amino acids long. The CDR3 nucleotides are TGTGCCACCAGCACCTACAGGGGGACTCAGCCCCAGCATTTT. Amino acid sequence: CATSTYRGTQPQHF.

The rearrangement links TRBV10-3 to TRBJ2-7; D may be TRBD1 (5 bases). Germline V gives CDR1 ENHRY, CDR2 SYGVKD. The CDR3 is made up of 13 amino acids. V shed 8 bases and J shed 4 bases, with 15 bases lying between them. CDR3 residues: CAIGASPYYEQYF. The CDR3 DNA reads TGTGCCATCGGGGCGTCGCCCTATTACGAGCAGTACTTC.